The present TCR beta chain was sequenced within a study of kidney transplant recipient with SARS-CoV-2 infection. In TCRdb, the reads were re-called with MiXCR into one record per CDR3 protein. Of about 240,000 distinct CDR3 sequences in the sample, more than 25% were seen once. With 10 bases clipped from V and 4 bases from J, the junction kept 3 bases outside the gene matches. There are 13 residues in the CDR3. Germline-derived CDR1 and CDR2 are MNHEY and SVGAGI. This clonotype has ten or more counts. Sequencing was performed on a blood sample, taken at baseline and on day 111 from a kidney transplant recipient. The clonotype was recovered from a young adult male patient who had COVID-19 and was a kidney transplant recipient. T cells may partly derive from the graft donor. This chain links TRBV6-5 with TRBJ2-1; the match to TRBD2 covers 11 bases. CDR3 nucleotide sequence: TGTGCCACCGGGACTAGCGGTTACAATGAGCAGTTCTTC. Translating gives CATGTSGYNEQFF.